This T cell receptor (beta chain) was observed in a study of blood T cell repertoires in COVID-19. Across the study: Specimens from acute and convalescent COVID-19 originated in the United States, Italy and Spain.

The trim removed 6 bases at V and 4 bases at J, leaving 4 bases unmatched. The CDR3 is 13 amino acids. The V gene's germline CDR1 is WNHNN and CDR2 SYGVQD (reference sequence). Repertoires were generated with immunoSEQ multiplex PCR, while TCRdb's copy carries only in-frame clones and drops some. This table holds 55,000 to 80,000 clones, approximately 89% found once. This TCR was recovered from a human donor in a cohort sampled during active COVID-19. This rearrangement joins TRBV10-1 to TRBJ2-7; 9 positions match TRBD1. Sequencing was done on a sample of peripheral blood. CDR3 DNA: TGCGCCAGCAGCCAAGGACAGGGGTACGAGCAGTACTTC. Its translation: CASSQGQGYEQYF.